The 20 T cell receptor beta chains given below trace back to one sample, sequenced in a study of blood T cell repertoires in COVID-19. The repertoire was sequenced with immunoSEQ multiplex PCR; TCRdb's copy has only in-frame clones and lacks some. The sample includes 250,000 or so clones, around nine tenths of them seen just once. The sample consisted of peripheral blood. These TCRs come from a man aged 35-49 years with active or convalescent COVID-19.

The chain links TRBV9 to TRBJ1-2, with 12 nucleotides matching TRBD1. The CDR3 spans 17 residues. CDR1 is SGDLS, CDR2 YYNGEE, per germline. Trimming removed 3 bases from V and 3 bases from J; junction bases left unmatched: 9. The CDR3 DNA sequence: TGTGCCAGCAGCGCGGGGGACAGGGGGCGTCGGGACTATGGCTACACCTTC. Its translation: CASSAGDRGRRDYGYTF.

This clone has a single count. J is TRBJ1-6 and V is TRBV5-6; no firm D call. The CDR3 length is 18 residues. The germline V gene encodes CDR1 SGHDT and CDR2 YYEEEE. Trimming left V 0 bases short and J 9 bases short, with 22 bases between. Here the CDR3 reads CASSLGAGRGSLGSPLHF. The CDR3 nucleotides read TGTGCCAGCAGCTTGGGTGCCGGACGGGGATCTCTGGGTTCACCCCTCCACTTT. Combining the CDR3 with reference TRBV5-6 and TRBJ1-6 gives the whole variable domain DAGVTQSPTHLIKTRGQQVTLRCSPKSGHDTVSWYQQALGQGPQFIFQYYEEEERQRGNFPDRFSGHQFPNYSSELNVNALLLGDSALYLCASSLGAGRGSLGSPLHFGNGTRLTVT.

The CDR3 coding sequence is TGTGCCAGCAGCACTCGTGGGGCGGGGACTGAAGCTTTCTTT. It codes for CASSTRGAGTEAFF. The V call is TRBV11-3, the J call TRBJ1-1, with D possibly matching TRBD1 (5 bases). This CDR3 contains 14 residues. Germline V gene lookup returns CDR1 SGHNT and CDR2 YENEEA. V lost 5 bases, J lost 5 bases, and 15 bases lay in between.

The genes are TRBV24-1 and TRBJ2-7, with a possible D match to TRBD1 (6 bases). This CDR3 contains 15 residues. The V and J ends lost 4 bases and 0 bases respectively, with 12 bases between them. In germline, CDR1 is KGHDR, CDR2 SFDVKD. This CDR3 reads CATSDSQGHSYEQYF. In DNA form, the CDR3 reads TGTGCCACCAGTGACTCACAGGGCCACTCCTACGAGCAGTACTTC.

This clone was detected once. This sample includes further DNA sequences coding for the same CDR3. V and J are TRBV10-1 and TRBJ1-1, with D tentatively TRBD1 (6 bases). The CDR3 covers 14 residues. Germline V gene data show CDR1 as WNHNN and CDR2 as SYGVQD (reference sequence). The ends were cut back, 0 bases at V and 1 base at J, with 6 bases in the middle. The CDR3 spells CASSESGANTEAFF. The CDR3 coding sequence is TGCGCCAGCAGTGAGTCGGGGGCGAACACTGAAGCTTTCTTT.

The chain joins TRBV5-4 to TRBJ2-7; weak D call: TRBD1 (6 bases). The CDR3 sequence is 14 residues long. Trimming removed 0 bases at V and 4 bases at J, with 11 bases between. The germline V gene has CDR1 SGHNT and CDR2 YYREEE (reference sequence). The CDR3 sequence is CASSLDQGSYEQYF. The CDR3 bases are TGTGCCAGCAGCTTGGACCAGGGGAGTTACGAGCAGTACTTC.

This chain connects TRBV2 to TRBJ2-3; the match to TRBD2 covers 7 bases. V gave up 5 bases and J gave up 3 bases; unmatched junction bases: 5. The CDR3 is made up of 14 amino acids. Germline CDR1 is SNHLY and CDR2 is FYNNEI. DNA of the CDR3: TGTGCCAGCAGTCGCGGGGGAACTACAGATACGCAGTATTTT. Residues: CASSRGGTTDTQYF.

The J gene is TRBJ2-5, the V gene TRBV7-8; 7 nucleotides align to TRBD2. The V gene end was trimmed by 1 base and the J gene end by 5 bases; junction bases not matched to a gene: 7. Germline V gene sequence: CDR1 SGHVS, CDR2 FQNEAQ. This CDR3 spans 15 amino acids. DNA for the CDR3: TGTGCCAGCAGCTTAGGCGCGGGAGCTCGGGAGACCCAGTACTTC. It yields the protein CASSLGAGARETQYF.

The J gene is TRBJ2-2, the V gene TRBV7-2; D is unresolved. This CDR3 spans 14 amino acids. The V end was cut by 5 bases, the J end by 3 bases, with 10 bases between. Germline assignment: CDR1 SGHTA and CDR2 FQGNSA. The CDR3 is CASSPSVDTGELFF. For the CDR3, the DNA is TGTGCCAGCAGCCCCAGCGTGGACACCGGGGAGCTGTTTTTT.

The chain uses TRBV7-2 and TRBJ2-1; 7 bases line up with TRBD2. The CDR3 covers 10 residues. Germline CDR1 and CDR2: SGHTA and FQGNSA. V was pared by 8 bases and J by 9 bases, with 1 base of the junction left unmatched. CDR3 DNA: TGTGCCAGCGGGAGGGGTGAGCAGTTCTTC. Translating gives CASGRGEQFF. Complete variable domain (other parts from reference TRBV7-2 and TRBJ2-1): GAGVSQSPSNKVTEKGKDVELRCDPISGHTALYWYRQSLGQGLEFLIYFQGNSAPDKSGLPSDRFSAERTGGSVSTLTIQRTQQEDSAVYLCASGRGEQFFGPGTRLTVL.

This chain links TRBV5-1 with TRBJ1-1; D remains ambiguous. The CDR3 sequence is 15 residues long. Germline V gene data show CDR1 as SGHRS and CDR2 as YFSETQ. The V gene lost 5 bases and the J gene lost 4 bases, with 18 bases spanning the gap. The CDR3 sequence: CASRVAGVKFTEAFF. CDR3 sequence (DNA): TGCGCCAGCAGGGTGGCCGGGGTGAAGTTCACTGAAGCTTTCTTT. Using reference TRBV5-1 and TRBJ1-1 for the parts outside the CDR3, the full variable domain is KAGVTQTPRYLIKTRGQQVTLSCSPISGHRSVSWYQQTPGQGLQFLFEYFSETQRNKGNFPGRFSGRQFSNSRSEMNVSTLELGDSALYLCASRVAGVKFTEAFFGQGTRLTVV.

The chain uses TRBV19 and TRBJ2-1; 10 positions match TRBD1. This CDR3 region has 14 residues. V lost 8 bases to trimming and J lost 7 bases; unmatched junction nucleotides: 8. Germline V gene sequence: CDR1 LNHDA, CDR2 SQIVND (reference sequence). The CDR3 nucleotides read TGTGCCAGTGGCGCGGGGACAGGGGCAAATGAGCAGTTCTTC. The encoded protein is CASGAGTGANEQFF.

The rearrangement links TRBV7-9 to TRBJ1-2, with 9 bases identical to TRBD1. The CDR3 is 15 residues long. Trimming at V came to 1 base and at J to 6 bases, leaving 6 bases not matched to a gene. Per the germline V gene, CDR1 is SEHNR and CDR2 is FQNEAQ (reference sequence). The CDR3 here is CASSLGGRDRDGYTF. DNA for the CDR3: TGTGCCAGCAGCTTAGGGGGGCGGGACAGGGATGGCTACACCTTC.

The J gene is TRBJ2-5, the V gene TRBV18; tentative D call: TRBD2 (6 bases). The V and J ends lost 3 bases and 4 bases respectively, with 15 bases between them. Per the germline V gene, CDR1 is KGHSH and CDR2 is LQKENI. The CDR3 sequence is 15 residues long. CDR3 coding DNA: TGTGCCAGCTCACCGACCCGACGGCGGGGAGAGACCCAGTACTTC. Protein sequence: CASSPTRRRGETQYF.

DNA for the CDR3: TGTGCCAGCGGGCAGGGGACGCCCCAAGATACGCAGTATTTT. Its protein product is CASGQGTPQDTQYF. V gene TRBV9 combines with J gene TRBJ2-3, with a possible D match to TRBD1 (6 bases). V was pared by 7 bases and J by 5 bases, with 17 bases between. Germline CDR1 SGDLS, CDR2 YYNGEE. The CDR3 is made up of 14 amino acids.

This CDR3 reads CASSITGDSEAFF. In nucleotides, the CDR3 is TGTGCCAGTAGTATTACAGGGGACTCTGAAGCTTTCTTT. V usage is TRBV19 and J usage is TRBJ1-1; 7 nucleotides align to TRBD1. Germline trimming cut 3 bases from V and 6 bases from J; bases unmatched to any gene: 4. The CDR3 covers 13 residues. The germline CDR1 and CDR2 sequences are LNHDA and SQIVND (reference sequence).

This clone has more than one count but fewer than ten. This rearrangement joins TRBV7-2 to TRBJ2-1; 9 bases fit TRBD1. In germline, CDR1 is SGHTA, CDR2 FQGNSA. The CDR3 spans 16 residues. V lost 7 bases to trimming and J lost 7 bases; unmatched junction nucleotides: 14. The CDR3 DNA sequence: TGTGCCAGCACCCTACTAGGGGGACAGGGTAGGAATGAGCAGTTCTTC. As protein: CASTLLGGQGRNEQFF.

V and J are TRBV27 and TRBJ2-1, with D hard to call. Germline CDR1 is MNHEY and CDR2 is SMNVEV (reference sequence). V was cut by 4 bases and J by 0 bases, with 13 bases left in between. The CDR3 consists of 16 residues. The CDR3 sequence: CASSSLGPRSYNEQFF. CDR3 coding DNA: TGTGCCAGCAGTTCCCTCGGTCCACGCTCCTACAATGAGCAGTTCTTC.

The CDR3 DNA reads as TGTGCCAGTACCGGGACAGGGGTGCATTTGAGGGGCTACACCTTC. It encodes CASTGTGVHLRGYTF. The J gene is TRBJ1-2, the V gene TRBV28, with 10 bases lining up with TRBD1. The CDR3 loop spans 15 amino acids. In germline, CDR1 is MDHEN, CDR2 SYDVKM. V trimming: 9 bases; J trimming: 8 bases; junction bases outside the gene matches: 15.

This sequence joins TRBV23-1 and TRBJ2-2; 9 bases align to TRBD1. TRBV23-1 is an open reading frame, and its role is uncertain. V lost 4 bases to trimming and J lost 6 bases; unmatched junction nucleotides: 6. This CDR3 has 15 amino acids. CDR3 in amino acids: CASSLGQGFSGELFF. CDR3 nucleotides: TGCGCCAGCAGTCTTGGACAGGGGTTCTCCGGGGAGCTGTTTTTT.